The T cell receptor beta chain under discussion was sequenced for a study of shared clonotypes between healthy human individuals. Overall study context: Each donor contributed plates that comprised three CD4 naive, three CD4 memory, two CD8 naive and one CD8 memory. Study-wide results and caveats: Genetic and exposure-history diversity was limited by the few donors. Rarefaction curves obtained for sorted subsets showed sequencing incomplete despite large depth.

The germline CDR1 and CDR2 sequences are SNHLY and FYNNEI. Trimming took 8 bases from V and 7 from J, leaving 19 bases between them. CDR3 length: 14 residues. Using immunoSEQ multiplex PCR, the repertoire was profiled, and TCRdb retains in-frame clones only, with some absent. The table shows 2 million to 3 million clones, with over 85% occurring only once. This clone appeared a single time. Its specificity is unknown. The chain combines TRBV2 with TRBJ2-3; TRBD2 might be the D (6 bases). The sample consisted of naive CD4+ T cells from PBMCs. Subset of the sample: CD45RA+ positively selected. The sequence was obtained from a man aged 18 to 30 in good health. Some clones in this sample may be carry-over from other donors' samples. The CDR3 DNA sequence: TGTGCCAGCGTTTTGACGGGAGTTGTAAATACGCAGTATTTT. Translated, it gives CASVLTGVVNTQYF. Together with reference TRBV2 and TRBJ2-3, the CDR3 gives the full variable domain: EPEVTQTPSHQVTQMGQEVILRCVPISNHLYFYWYRQILGQKVEFLVSFYNNEISEKSEIFDDQFSVERPDGSNFTLKIRSTKLEDSAMYFCASVLTGVVNTQYFGPGTRLTVL.